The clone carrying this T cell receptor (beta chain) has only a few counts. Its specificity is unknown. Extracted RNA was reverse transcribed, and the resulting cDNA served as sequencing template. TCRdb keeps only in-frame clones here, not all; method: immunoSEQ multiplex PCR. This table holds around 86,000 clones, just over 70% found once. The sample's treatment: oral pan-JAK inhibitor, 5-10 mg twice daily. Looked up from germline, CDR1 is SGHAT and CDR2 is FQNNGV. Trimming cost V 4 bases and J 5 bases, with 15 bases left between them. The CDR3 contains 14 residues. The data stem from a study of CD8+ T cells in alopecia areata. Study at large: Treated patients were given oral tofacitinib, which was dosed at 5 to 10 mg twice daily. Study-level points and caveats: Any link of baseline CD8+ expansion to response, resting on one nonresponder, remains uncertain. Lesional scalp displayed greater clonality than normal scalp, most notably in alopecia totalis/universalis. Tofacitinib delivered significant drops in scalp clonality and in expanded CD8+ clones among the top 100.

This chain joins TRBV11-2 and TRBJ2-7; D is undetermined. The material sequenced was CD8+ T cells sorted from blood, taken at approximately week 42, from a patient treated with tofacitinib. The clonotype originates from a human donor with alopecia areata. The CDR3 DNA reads TGTGCCAGCAGCTCCTCCCCGGGCGGTAACGAGCAGTACTTC. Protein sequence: CASSSSPGGNEQYF.